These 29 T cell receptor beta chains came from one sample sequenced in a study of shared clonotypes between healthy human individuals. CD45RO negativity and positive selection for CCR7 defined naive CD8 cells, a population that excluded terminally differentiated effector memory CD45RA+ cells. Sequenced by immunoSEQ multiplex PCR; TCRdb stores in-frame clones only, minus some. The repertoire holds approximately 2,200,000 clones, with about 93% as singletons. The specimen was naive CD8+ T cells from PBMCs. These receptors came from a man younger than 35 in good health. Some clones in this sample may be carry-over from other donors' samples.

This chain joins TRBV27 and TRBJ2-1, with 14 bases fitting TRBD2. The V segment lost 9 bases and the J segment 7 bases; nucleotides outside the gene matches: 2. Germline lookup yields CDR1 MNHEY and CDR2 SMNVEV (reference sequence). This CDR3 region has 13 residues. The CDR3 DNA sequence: TGTGCCAGTGGGACTAGCGGGAGAAATGAGCAGTTCTTC. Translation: CASGTSGRNEQFF.

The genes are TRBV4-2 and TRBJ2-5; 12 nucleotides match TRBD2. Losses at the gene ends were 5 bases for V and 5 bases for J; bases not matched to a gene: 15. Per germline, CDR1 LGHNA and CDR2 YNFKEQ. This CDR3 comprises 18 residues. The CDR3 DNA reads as TGTGCCAGCAGCTCTTCTAGCGGGAGGGCTTTTACCCGGGAGACCCAGTACTTC. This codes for CASSSSSGRAFTRETQYF.

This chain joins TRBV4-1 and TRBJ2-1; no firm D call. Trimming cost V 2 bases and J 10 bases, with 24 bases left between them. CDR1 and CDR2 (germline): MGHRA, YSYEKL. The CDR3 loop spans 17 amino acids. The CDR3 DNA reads TGCGCCAGCAGCCAAAACCCGCGGCGAGACCACCCAGGAGAGCAGTTCTTC. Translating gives CASSQNPRRDHPGEQFF.

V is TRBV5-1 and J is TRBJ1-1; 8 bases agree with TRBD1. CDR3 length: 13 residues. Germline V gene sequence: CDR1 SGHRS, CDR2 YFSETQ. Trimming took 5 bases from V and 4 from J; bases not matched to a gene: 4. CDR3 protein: CASRFDRGTEAFF. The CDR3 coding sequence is TGCGCCAGCAGATTTGACAGGGGCACTGAAGCTTTCTTT.

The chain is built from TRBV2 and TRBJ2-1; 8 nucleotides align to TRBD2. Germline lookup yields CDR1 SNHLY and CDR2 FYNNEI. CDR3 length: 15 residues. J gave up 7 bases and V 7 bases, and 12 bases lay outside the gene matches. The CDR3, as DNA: TGTGCCAGCAAAGAGGGTAGCGGGAACTTGAATGAGCAGTTCTTC. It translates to CASKEGSGNLNEQFF. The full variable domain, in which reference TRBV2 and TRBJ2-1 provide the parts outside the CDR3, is EPEVTQTPSHQVTQMGQEVILRCVPISNHLYFYWYRQILGQKVEFLVSFYNNEISEKSEIFDDQFSVERPDGSNFTLKIRSTKLEDSAMYFCASKEGSGNLNEQFFGPGTRLTVL.

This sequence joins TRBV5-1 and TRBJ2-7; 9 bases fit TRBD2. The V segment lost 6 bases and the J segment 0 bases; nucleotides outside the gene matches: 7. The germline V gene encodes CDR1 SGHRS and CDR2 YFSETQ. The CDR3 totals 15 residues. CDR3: CASNQAGGFSYEQYF. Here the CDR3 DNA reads TGCGCCAGCAACCAAGCGGGAGGCTTCTCCTACGAGCAGTACTTC.

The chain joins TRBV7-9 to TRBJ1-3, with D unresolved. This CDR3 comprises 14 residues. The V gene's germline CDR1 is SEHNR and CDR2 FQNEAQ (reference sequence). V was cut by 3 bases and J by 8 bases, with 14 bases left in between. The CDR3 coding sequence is TGTGCCAGCAGCTTCGCCCCGCCGTTGGACACCATATATTTT. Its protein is CASSFAPPLDTIYF. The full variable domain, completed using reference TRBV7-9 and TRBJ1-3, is DTGVSQNPRHKITKRGQNVTFRCDPISEHNRLYWYRQTLGQGPEFLTYFQNEAQLEKSRLLSDRFSAERPKGSFSTLEIQRTEQGDSAMYLCASSFAPPLDTIYFGEGSWLTVV.

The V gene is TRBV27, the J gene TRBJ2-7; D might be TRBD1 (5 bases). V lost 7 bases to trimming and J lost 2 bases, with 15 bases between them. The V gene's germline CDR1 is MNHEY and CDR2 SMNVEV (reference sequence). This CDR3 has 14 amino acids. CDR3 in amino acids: CASKPFGAAYEQYF. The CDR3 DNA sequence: TGTGCCAGCAAGCCCTTTGGGGCGGCCTACGAGCAGTACTTC.

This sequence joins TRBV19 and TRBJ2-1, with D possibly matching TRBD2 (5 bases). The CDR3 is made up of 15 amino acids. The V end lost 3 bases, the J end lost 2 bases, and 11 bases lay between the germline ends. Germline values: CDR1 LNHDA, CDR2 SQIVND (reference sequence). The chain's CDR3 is CASSMLSGPYNEQFF. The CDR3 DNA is TGTGCCAGTAGTATGCTAAGCGGTCCCTACAATGAGCAGTTCTTC.

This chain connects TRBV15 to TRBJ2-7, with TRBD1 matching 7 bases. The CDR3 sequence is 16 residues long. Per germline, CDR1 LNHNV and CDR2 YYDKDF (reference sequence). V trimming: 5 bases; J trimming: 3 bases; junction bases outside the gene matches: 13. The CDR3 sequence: CATSSDHGTVVYEQYF. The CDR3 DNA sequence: TGTGCCACCAGCTCCGATCATGGGACAGTGGTCTACGAGCAGTACTTC.

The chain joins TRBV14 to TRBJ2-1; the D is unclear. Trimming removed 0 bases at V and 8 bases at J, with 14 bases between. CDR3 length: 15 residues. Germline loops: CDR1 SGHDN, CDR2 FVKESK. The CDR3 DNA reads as TGTGCCAGCAGCCAAGATTGGCTAAGGCTGGATGAGCAGTTCTTC. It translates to CASSQDWLRLDEQFF. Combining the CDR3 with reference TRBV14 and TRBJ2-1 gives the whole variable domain EAGVTQFPSHSVIEKGQTVTLRCDPISGHDNLYWYRRVMGKEIKFLLHFVKESKQDESGMPNNRFLAERTGGTYSTLKVQPAELEDSGVYFCASSQDWLRLDEQFFGPGTRLTVL.

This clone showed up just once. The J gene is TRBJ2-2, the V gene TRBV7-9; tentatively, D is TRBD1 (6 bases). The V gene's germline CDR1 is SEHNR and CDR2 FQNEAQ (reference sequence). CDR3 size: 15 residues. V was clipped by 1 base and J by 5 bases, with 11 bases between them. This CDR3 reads CASSLVQGQTGELFF. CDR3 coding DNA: TGTGCCAGCAGCTTAGTCCAGGGGCAAACCGGGGAGCTGTTTTTT.

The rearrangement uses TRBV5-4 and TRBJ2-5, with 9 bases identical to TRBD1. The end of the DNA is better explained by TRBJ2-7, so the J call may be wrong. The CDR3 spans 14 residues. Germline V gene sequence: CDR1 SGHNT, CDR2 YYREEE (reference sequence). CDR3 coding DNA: TGTGCCAGCAGCTTGCGGGACAGGGACTACGAGCAGTACTTC. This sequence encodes CASSLRDRDYEQYF.

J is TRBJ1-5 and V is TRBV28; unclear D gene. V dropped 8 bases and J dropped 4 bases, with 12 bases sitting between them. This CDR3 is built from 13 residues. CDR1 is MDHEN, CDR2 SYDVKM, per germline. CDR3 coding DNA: TGTGCCAGCGTTGGCGGGCTTAATCAGCCCCAGCATTTT. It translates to CASVGGLNQPQHF. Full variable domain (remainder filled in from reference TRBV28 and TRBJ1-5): DVKVTQSSRYLVKRTGEKVFLECVQDMDHENMFWYRQDPGLGLRLIYFSYDVKMKEKGDIPEGYSVSREKKERFSLILESASTNQTSMYLCASVGGLNQPQHFGDGTRLSIL.

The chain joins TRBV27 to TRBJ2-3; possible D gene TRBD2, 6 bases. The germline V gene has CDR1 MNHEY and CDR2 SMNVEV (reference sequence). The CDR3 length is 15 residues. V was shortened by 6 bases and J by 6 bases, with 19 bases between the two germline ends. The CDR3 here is CASRLILGLGDTQYF. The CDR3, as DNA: TGTGCCAGCAGGCTCATCTTGGGACTGGGGGATACGCAGTATTTT.

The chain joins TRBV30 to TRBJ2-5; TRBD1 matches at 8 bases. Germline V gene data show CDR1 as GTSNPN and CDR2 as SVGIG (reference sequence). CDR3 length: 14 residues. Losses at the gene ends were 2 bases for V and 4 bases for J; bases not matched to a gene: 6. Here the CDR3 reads CAWSLPGGAETQYF. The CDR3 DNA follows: TGTGCCTGGAGTCTACCAGGGGGCGCAGAGACCCAGTACTTC.

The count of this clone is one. CDR3 nucleotide sequence: TGTGCCAGTAGTATTACGACTCTCATAGATCAGCCCCAGCATTTT. Its protein is CASSITTLIDQPQHF. The chain combines TRBV19 with TRBJ1-5, with D hard to call. This CDR3 has 15 amino acids. Germline CDR1 is LNHDA and CDR2 is SQIVND (reference sequence). Trimming pared 3 bases from V and 5 bases from J, leaving 14 bases between.

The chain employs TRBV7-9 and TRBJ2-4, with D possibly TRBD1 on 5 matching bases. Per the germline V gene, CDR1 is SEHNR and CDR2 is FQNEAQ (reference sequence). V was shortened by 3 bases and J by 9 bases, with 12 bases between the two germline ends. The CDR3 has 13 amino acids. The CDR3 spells CASSLNSRGIQYF. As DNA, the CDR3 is TGTGCCAGCAGCTTGAATTCAAGGGGCATTCAGTACTTC. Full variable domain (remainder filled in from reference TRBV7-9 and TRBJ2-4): DTGVSQNPRHKITKRGQNVTFRCDPISEHNRLYWYRQTLGQGPEFLTYFQNEAQLEKSRLLSDRFSAERPKGSFSTLEIQRTEQGDSAMYLCASSLNSRGIQYFGAGTRLSVL.

CDR3 sequence reads: CASSYFYGGWSYGYTF. The CDR3 coding sequence is TGTGCCAGCAGTTACTTTTACGGGGGTTGGTCCTATGGCTACACCTTC. The rearrangement uses TRBV6-5 and TRBJ1-2, with a weak D call TRBD1 (5 bases). Looked up from germline, CDR1 is MNHEY and CDR2 is SVGAGI. The CDR3 contains 16 residues. The ends were cut back, 1 base at V and 4 bases at J, with 16 bases in the middle.

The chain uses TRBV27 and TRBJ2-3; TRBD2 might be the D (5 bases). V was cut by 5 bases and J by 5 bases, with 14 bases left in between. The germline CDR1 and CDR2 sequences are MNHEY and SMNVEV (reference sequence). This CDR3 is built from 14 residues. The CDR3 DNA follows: TGTGCCAGCAGTACTAGGGTTCGTCAAGATACGCAGTATTTT. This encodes CASSTRVRQDTQYF.

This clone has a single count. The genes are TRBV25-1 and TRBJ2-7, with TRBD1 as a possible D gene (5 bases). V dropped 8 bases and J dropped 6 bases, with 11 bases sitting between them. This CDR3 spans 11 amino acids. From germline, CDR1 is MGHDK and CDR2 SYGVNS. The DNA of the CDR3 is TGTGCCAGCGACCTTAGGGGCGAGCAGTACTTC. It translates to CASDLRGEQYF.

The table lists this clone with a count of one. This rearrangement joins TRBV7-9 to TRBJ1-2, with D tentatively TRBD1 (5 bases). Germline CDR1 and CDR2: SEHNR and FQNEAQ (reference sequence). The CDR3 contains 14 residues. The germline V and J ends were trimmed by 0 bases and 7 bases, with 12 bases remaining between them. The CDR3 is CASSLAGTSVGYTF. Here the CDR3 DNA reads TGTGCCAGCAGCTTAGCGGGGACTTCGGTTGGCTACACCTTC.

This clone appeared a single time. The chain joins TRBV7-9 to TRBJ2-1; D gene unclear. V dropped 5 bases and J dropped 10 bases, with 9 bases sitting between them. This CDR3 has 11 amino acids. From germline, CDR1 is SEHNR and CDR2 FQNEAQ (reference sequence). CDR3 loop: CASSLLLEQFF. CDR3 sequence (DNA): TGTGCCAGCAGCCTCCTTTTAGAGCAGTTCTTC.

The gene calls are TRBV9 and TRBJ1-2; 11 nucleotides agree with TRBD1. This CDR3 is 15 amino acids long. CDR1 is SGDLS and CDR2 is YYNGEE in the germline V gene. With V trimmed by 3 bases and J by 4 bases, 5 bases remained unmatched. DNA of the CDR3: TGTGCCAGCAGCGGGACAGGGGGCGTCGCCTATGGCTACACCTTC. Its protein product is CASSGTGGVAYGYTF.

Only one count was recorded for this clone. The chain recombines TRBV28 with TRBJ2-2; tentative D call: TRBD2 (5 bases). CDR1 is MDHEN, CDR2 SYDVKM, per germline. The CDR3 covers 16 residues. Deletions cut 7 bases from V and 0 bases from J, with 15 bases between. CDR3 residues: CASTPGRAANTGELFF. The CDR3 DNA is TGTGCCAGCACCCCTGGGAGAGCAGCGAACACCGGGGAGCTGTTTTTT. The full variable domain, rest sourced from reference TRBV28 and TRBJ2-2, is DVKVTQSSRYLVKRTGEKVFLECVQDMDHENMFWYRQDPGLGLRLIYFSYDVKMKEKGDIPEGYSVSREKKERFSLILESASTNQTSMYLCASTPGRAANTGELFFGEGSRLTVL.

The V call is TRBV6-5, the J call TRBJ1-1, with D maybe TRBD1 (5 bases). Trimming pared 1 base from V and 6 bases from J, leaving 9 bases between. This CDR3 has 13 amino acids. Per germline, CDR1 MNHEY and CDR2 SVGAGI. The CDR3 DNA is TGTGCCAGCAGTTACTATGGGGGGTCTGAAGCTTTCTTT. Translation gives CASSYYGGSEAFF.

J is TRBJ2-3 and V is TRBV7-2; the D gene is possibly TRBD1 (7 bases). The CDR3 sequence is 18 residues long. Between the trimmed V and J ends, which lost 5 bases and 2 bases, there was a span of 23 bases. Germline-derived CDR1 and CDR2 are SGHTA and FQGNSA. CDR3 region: CASSPGVYRGGHTDTQYF. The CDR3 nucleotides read TGTGCCAGCAGCCCCGGGGTGTACAGGGGAGGACACACAGATACGCAGTATTTT.

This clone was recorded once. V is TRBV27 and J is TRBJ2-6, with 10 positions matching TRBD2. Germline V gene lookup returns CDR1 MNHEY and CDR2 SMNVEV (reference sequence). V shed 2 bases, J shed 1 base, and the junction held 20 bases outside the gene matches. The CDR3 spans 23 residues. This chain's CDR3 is CASSLRPSGSLINWKSGANVLTF. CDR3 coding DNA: TGTGCCAGCAGTTTAAGGCCTAGCGGGAGTCTTATTAATTGGAAATCTGGGGCCAACGTCCTGACTTTC.

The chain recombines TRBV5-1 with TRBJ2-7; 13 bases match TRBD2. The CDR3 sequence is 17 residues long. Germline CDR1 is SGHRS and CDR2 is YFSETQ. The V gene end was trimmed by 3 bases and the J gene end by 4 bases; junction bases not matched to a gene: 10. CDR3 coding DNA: TGCGCCAGCAGCTCGGGTCGGACTAGCGGGAGTCGGTACGAGCAGTACTTC. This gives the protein CASSSGRTSGSRYEQYF.